Below are 21 T cell receptor beta chains sequenced from a single sample in a study of spatial heterogeneity in lung cancer. A single record per CDR3 protein comes from TCRdb applying MiXCR to the 5' RACE reads. The sample consists of roughly 110,000 distinct CDR3 sequences, about a tenth of them appearing once. The time point: blood at routine non-recurrence follow-up after resection. This sample comprised PBMCs, obtained at follow-up. The receptor source for this set is a female donor with early-stage non-small cell lung cancer.

V usage is TRBV18 and J usage is TRBJ1-1, with D possibly matching TRBD1 (6 bases). V shed 3 bases and J shed 3 bases, with 14 bases lying between them. The germline V gene encodes CDR1 KGHSH and CDR2 LQKENI. This CDR3 has 15 residues. Here the CDR3 DNA reads TGTGCCAGCTCACCCTTACAACAGGGTGACACTGAAGCTTTCTTT. Translating it yields CASSPLQQGDTEAFF.

This clonotype was counted many times. This chain joins TRBV15 and TRBJ1-2, with a weak D call TRBD1 (6 bases). The CDR3 extends over 16 amino acids. Trimming left V 0 bases short and J 4 bases short, with 15 bases between. Germline V gene sequence: CDR1 LNHNV, CDR2 YYDKDF (reference sequence). CDR3 coding DNA: TGTGCCACCAGCAGAGAGAACAGGGCCGCCCGCTATGGCTACACCTTC. Protein product: CATSRENRAARYGYTF.

This clonotype has only a few counts. The rearrangement joins TRBV9 to TRBJ1-2; D remains ambiguous. The CDR3 spans 15 residues. Germline V gene data show CDR1 as SGDLS and CDR2 as YYNGEE. V was clipped by 0 bases and J by 4 bases, with 13 bases between them. CDR3 residues: CASSVGPDLFYGYTF. CDR3 sequence (DNA): TGTGCCAGCAGCGTAGGCCCAGACTTATTCTATGGCTACACCTTC.

On this clonotype: Its ends do not fully match the called genes, so a read error is possible. The chain uses TRBV7-2 and TRBJ1-2, with TRBD1 identical over 7 bases. Germline V CDR1 and CDR2: SGHTA, FQGNSA. The CDR3 consists of 13 residues. The CDR3 spells CASTLYGQDGYTF. Here the CDR3 DNA reads TGTGCCAGCACCTTATACGGACAGGATGGCTACACCTTC.

This clonotype was detected ten times or more. This chain uses TRBV18 with TRBJ2-5; the D gene is possibly TRBD1 (6 bases). This CDR3 contains 14 residues. The V gene's germline CDR1 is KGHSH and CDR2 LQKENI. V was clipped by 4 bases and J by 2 bases, with 11 bases between them. CDR3 in DNA: TGTGCCAGCTCACGAAGGGGGAATCAAGAGACCCAGTACTTC. Residues: CASSRRGNQETQYF. The whole variable domain, remainder taken from reference TRBV18 and TRBJ2-5, is NAGVMQNPRHLVRRRGQEARLRCSPMKGHSHVYWYRQLPEEGLKFMVYLQKENIIDESGMPKERFSAEFPKEGPSILRIQQVVRGDSAAYFCASSRRGNQETQYFGPGTRLLVL.

Ten or more counts support this clonotype. The chain employs TRBV6-6 and TRBJ2-5; D is possibly TRBD1 (6 bases). The CDR3 is 15 amino acids. CDR1 is MNHNY, CDR2 SVGAGI, per germline (reference sequence). Trimming cost V 4 bases and J 6 bases, with 18 bases left between them. The DNA of the CDR3 is TGTGCCAGCAGTTTAGACACACGCCAGGGGAAGACCCAGTACTTC. Protein product: CASSLDTRQGKTQYF.

This clonotype was counted many times. The rearrangement joins TRBV6-5 to TRBJ1-5; D unclear. Trimming cost V 0 bases and J 1 base, with 7 bases left between them. CDR1 and CDR2 (germline): MNHEY, SVGAGI. This CDR3 has 15 residues. The CDR3 is CASSYSFGSNQPQHF. DNA for the CDR3: TGTGCCAGCAGTTACTCGTTTGGGAGCAATCAGCCCCAGCATTTT.

J is TRBJ1-1 and V is TRBV15; D not resolved. This CDR3 spans 13 amino acids. CDR1 LNHNV and CDR2 YYDKDF come from the germline V gene (reference sequence). V dropped 1 base and J dropped 1 base, with 4 bases sitting between them. CDR3 in DNA: TGTGCCACCAGCAGAGGCGGGAACACTGAAGCTTTCTTT. It codes for CATSRGGNTEAFF.

This clonotype was counted only a few times. V is TRBV27 and J is TRBJ2-3; 8 bases line up with TRBD1. Germline assignment: CDR1 MNHEY and CDR2 SMNVEV (reference sequence). The CDR3 is made up of 14 amino acids. V trimming: 4 bases; J trimming: 4 bases; junction bases outside the gene matches: 4. The CDR3 sequence: CASSSQTGADTQYF. CDR3 bases: TGTGCCAGCAGTTCACAGACAGGGGCAGATACGCAGTATTTT.

V gene TRBV28 combines with J gene TRBJ2-1; tentative D call: TRBD2 (5 bases). The CDR3 loop spans 14 amino acids. Germline CDR1 is MDHEN and CDR2 is SYDVKM. The V gene lost 5 bases and the J gene lost 3 bases, with 11 bases spanning the gap. CDR3 sequence (DNA): TGTGCCAGCAGTCTGAGGGTAGACTACAATGAGCAGTTCTTC. This gives the protein CASSLRVDYNEQFF.

V and J are TRBV10-2 and TRBJ2-5; 7 nucleotides line up with TRBD2. CDR1 is WSHSY and CDR2 is SAAADI in the germline V gene. V lost 2 bases, J lost 5 bases, and 8 bases stayed unmatched. The CDR3 length is 15 residues. The CDR3, as DNA: TGCGCCAGCAGTGAGGGCGGGAGCGACGTGGAGACCCAGTACTTC. This encodes CASSEGGSDVETQYF.

In its sample, this clonotype was seen a few times. The rearrangement joins TRBV20-1 to TRBJ1-2; tentative D call: TRBD1 (6 bases). CDR3 size: 14 residues. CDR1 and CDR2 from the germline V gene are DFQATT and SNEGSKA (reference sequence). Trimming removed 1 base at V and 1 base at J, with 10 bases between. CDR3 amino acids: CSARGRTVNYGYTF. The CDR3, as DNA: TGCAGTGCTAGAGGGAGGACAGTTAACTATGGCTACACCTTC.

This clonotype was detected only a few times. The chain uses TRBV5-1 and TRBJ2-5, with D uncertain. There are 14 residues in the CDR3. The V end was cut by 5 bases, the J end by 0 bases, with 11 bases between. In germline, CDR1 is SGHRS, CDR2 YFSETQ. CDR3 nucleotide sequence: TGCGCCAGCAGTAGTTCGGGCTACCAAGAGACCCAGTACTTC. Protein product: CASSSSGYQETQYF.

This clonotype was detected a few times. The chain carries TRBV29-1 and TRBJ2-3; the match to TRBD2 covers 9 bases. CDR3 length equals 12 residues. Trimming took 8 bases from V and 5 from J; bases not matched to a gene: 5. CDR1 and CDR2 from the germline V gene are SQVTM and ANQGSEA. CDR3 residues: CSLGLARDTQYF. For the CDR3, the DNA is TGCAGCCTGGGACTAGCAAGAGATACGCAGTATTTT.

This clonotype was recorded a few times. The chain recombines TRBV3-1 with TRBJ1-1; tentatively, D is TRBD1 (5 bases). Germline V gene sequence: CDR1 LGHDT, CDR2 YNNKEL (reference sequence). The CDR3 covers 15 residues. V dropped 5 bases and J dropped 4 bases, with 17 bases sitting between them. Here the CDR3 DNA reads TGTGCCAGCAGCAACGGACACCATGCGGGCACTGAAGCTTTCTTT. Amino acid sequence: CASSNGHHAGTEAFF.

This clonotype was counted a few times. The chain's CDR3 is CSVHLTSLEQYF. The CDR3 bases are TGCAGCGTCCACTTGACTAGCCTCGAGCAGTACTTC. The rearrangement uses TRBV29-1 and TRBJ2-7; TRBD2 aligns across 7 bases. The CDR3 is made up of 12 amino acids. The junction had 8 bases not matched to a gene; V was cut back by 6 bases and J by 6 bases. CDR1 is SQVTM and CDR2 is ANQGSEA in the germline V gene.

CDR3 sequence (DNA): TGTGCCAGCAGTTTTCGTCCGGGACAGGGGAGAGAGACCCAGTACTTC. This sequence encodes CASSFRPGQGRETQYF. This sequence joins TRBV12-3 or TRBV12-4 and TRBJ2-5, with 10 bases that match TRBD1. The J segment lost 4 bases and the V segment lost 3 bases, leaving 8 bases of the junction unmatched. This CDR3 is built from 16 residues.

This clonotype appeared a few times. V gene TRBV19 combines with J gene TRBJ2-7, with D uncertain. V lost 3 bases and J 0 bases, leaving 9 bases between the germline ends. The germline V gene encodes CDR1 LNHDA and CDR2 SQIVND (reference sequence). The CDR3 is made up of 14 amino acids. CDR3 residues: CASSMSENSYEQYF. In DNA form, the CDR3 reads TGTGCCAGTAGTATGTCGGAAAACTCCTACGAGCAGTACTTC.

As concerns this clonotype: One junction end does not reproduce the germline sequence, and a read error may be involved. Here the CDR3 reads CASSAGRF. DNA for the CDR3: TGTGCCAGCAGTGCGGGCAGATTC. The rearrangement joins TRBV2 to TRBJ1-2; D uncertain. There are 8 residues in the CDR3. Germline V gene data show CDR1 as SNHLY and CDR2 as FYNNEI.

The chain combines TRBV6-2 or TRBV6-3 with TRBJ1-5, with a tentative D call TRBD1 (5 bases). The CDR3 covers 14 residues. Germline CDR1 reads MNHEY; CDR2 reads SVGEGT. The V and J ends lost 6 bases and 3 bases respectively, with 12 bases between them. Here the CDR3 DNA reads TGTGCCAGCAGAGGGGCAGGTAACAATCAGCCCCAGCATTTT. Its translation is CASRGAGNNQPQHF.

This chain uses TRBV18 with TRBJ2-3, with 15 bases matching TRBD2. The CDR3 is made up of 17 amino acids. Germline CDR1 and CDR2: KGHSH and LQKENI. The V segment lost 0 bases and the J segment 3 bases; nucleotides outside the gene matches: 1. The CDR3 spells CASSPPGTSGRTDTQYF. The CDR3 coding sequence is TGTGCCAGCTCACCACCGGGGACTAGCGGGAGGACAGATACGCAGTATTTT.